Below, one T cell receptor (beta chain) is given with its context. This entry is derived from a study of T cell responses to AZD1222 COVID-19 vaccine. Repertoires were generated with immunoSEQ multiplex PCR, while TCRdb's copy carries only in-frame clones and drops some. The sample has some 130,000 clones; over 85% are singletons. The CDR3 has 13 amino acids. The germline V gene encodes CDR1 LNHDA and CDR2 SQIVND (reference sequence). The V end was cut by 7 bases, the J end by 8 bases, with 17 bases between. The TCR was taken from an adult in good health. The sample here was peripheral blood, taken on day 0 of AZD1222 vaccination. The chain uses TRBV19 and TRBJ1-2; no definite D call. CDR3 protein: CASKEQYWEGYTF. CDR3 bases: TGTGCCAGTAAAGAACAATATTGGGAAGGCTACACCTTC.